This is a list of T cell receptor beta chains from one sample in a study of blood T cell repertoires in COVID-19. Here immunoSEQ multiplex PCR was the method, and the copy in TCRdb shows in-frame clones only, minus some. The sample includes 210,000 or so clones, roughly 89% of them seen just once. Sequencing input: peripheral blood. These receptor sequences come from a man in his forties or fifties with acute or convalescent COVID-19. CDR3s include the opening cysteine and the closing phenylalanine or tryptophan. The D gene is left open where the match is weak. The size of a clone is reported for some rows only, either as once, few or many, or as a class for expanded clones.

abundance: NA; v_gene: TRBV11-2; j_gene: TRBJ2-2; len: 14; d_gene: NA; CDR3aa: CASRSTSSAGELFF; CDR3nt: TGTGCCAGCAGATCGACCTCTAGCGCCGGGGAGCTGTTTTTT
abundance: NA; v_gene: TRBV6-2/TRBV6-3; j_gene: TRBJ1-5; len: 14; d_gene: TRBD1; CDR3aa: CASSRTGGYQPQHF; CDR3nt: TGTGCCAGCAGCCGGACAGGGGGATATCAGCCCCAGCATTTT
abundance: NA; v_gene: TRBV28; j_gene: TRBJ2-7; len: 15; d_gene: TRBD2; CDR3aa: CASSPSGSASYEQYF; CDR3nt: TGTGCCAGCAGCCCTAGCGGGAGCGCCTCATACGAGCAGTACTTC
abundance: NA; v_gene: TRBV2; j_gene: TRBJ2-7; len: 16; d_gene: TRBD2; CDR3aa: CASTPGLAGGPYEQYF; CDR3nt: TGTGCCAGCACCCCGGGACTAGCGGGAGGGCCATACGAGCAGTACTTC
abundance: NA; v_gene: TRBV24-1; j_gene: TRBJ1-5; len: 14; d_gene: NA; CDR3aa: CATSDWRGTQPQHF; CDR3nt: TGTGCCACCAGTGATTGGAGGGGTACTCAGCCCCAGCATTTT
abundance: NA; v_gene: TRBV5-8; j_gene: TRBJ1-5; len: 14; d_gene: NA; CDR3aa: CASSLVAGNQPQHF; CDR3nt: TGTGCCAGCAGCTTGGTTGCAGGGAATCAGCCCCAGCATTTT
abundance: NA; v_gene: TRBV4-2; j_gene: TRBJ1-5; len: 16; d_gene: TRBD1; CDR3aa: CASSQEQGAGNQPQHF; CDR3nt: TGTGCCAGCAGCCAAGAACAGGGGGCCGGCAATCAGCCCCAGCATTTT
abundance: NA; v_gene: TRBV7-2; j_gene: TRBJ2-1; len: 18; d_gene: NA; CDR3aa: CASSLESQTSFSYNEQFF; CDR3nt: TGTGCCAGCAGCTTAGAGTCCCAGACTAGTTTCTCCTACAATGAGCAGTTCTTC
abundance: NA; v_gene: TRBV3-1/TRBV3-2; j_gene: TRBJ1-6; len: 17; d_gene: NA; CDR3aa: CASSQEYSGHNNSPLHF; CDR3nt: TGTGCCAGCAGCCAAGAGTATAGCGGACACAATAATTCACCCCTCCACTTT
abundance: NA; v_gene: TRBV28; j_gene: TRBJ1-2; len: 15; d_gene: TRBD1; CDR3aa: CASSNRGRIPDGYTF; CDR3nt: TGTGCCAGCAGTAACAGGGGGCGGATTCCGGATGGCTACACCTTC
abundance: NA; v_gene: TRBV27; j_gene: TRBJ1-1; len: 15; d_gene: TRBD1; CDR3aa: CASSEDRGLYTEAFF; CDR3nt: TGTGCCAGCAGTGAGGACAGGGGGCTGTACACTGAAGCTTTCTTT
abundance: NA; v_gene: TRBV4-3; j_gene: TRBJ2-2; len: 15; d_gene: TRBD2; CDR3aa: CASSPGLADTGELFF; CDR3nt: TGCGCCAGCAGCCCAGGACTAGCTGACACCGGGGAGCTGTTTTTT
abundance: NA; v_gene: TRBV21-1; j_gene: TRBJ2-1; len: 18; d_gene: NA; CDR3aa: CASSKERGLPLPLNEQFF; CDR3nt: TGTGCCAGCAGCAAAGAAAGAGGACTCCCGCTGCCCCTAAATGAGCAGTTCTTC
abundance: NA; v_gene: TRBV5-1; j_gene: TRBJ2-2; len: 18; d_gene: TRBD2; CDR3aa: CASSFLLAGAANTGELFF; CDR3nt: TGCGCCAGCAGCTTTCTGCTAGCGGGGGCCGCAAACACCGGGGAGCTGTTTTTT
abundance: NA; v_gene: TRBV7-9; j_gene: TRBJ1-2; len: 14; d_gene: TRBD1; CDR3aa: CASSEAGGGYGYTF; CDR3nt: TGTGCCAGCAGCGAAGCAGGGGGCGGCTATGGCTACACCTTC
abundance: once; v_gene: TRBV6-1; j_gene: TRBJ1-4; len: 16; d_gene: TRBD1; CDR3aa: CASSVGQGAGNEKLFF; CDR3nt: TGTGCCAGCAGTGTGGGACAGGGGGCCGGGAATGAAAAACTGTTTTTT
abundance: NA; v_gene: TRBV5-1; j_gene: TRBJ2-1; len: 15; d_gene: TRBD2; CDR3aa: CASSLVTSGYNEQFF; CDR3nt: TGCGCCAGCAGCTTGGTTACTAGCGGGTACAATGAGCAGTTCTTC
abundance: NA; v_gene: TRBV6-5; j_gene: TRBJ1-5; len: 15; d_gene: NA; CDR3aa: CASSSYRESNQPQHF; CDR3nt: TGTGCCAGCAGTTCCTACAGGGAGAGCAATCAGCCCCAGCATTTT
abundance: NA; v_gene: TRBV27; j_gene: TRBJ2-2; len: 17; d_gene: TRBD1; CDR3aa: CASSLGPGQGPTGELFF; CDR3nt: TGTGCCAGCAGTTTGGGGCCGGGACAGGGACCCACCGGGGAGCTGTTTTTT
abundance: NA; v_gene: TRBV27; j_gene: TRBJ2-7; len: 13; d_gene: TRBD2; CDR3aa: CASSLSGGSQQYF; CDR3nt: TGTGCCAGCAGTTTATCGGGGGGGTCTCAGCAGTACTTC
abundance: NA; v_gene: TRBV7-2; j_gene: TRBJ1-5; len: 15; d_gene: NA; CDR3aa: CASSPDRNLNQPQHF; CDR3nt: TGTGCCAGCAGCCCGGACAGAAACCTCAATCAGCCCCAGCATTTT
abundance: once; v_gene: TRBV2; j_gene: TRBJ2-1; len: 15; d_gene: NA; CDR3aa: CASNPSENSYNEQFF; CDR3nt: TGTGCCAGCAACCCGAGCGAAAACTCCTACAATGAGCAGTTCTTC
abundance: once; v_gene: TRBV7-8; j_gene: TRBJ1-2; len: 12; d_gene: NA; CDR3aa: CASSADSYGYTF; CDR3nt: TGTGCCAGCAGCGCCGACAGTTATGGCTACACCTTC
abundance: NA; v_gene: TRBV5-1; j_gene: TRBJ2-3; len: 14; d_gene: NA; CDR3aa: CASSLSAATDTQYF; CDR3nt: TGCGCCAGCAGCTTGTCCGCGGCTACAGATACGCAGTATTTT
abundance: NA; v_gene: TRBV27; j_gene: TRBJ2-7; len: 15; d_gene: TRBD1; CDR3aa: CASSFRGTGLSEQYF; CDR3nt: TGTGCCAGCAGTTTCCGAGGGACAGGGCTCAGCGAGCAGTACTTC
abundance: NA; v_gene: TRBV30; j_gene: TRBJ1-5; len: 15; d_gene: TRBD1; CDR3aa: CAWSPGGAGNQPQHF; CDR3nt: TGTGCCTGGAGCCCAGGGGGCGCGGGCAATCAGCCCCAGCATTTT
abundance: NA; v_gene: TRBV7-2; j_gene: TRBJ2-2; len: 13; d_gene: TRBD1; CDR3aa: CASRDRNTGELFF; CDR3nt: TGTGCCTCCCGGGACAGAAACACCGGGGAGCTGTTTTTT
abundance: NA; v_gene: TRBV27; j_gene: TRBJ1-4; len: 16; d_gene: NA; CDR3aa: CASSSPSEPGGEKLFF; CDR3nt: TGTGCCAGCAGTTCCCCCTCGGAACCAGGAGGGGAAAAACTGTTTTTT
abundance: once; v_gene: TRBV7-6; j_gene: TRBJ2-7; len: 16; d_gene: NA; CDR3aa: CASSLVPGDSTYEQYF; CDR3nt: TGTGCCAGCAGCTTAGTCCCAGGGGATTCAACCTACGAGCAGTACTTC
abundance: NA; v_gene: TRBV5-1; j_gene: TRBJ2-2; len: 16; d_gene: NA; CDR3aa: CASSTQTAANTGELFF; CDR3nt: TGCGCCAGCAGCACCCAGACAGCTGCGAACACCGGGGAGCTGTTTTTT
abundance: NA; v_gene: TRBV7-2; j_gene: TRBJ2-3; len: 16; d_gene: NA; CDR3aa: CASSLQGGGAADTQYF; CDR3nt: TGTGCCAGCAGCCTCCAGGGAGGGGGGGCGGCAGATACGCAGTATTTT
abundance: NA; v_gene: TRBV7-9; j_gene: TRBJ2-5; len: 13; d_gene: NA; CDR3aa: CASSLRLRETQYF; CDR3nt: TGTGCCAGCAGCCTCAGACTGAGGGAGACCCAGTACTTC
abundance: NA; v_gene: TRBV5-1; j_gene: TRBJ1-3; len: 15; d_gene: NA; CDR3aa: CASSLQSGSGNTIYF; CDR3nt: TGCGCCAGCAGCTTGCAGTCGGGGTCTGGAAACACCATATATTTT
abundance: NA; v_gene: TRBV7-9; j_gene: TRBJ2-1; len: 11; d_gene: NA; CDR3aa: CASSFESEQFF; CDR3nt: TGTGCCAGCAGCTTTGAGAGTGAGCAGTTCTTC
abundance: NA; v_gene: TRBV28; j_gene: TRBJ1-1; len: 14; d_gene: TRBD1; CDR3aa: CASSQFRGSTEAFF; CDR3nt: TGTGCCAGCAGTCAATTCAGGGGGAGCACTGAAGCTTTCTTT
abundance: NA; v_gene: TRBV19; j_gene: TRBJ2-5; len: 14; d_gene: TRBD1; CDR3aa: CASTLTGAGETQYF; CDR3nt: TGTGCCAGTACCCTTACAGGGGCTGGGGAGACCCAGTACTTC
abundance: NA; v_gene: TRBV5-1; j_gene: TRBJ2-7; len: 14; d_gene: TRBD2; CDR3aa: CASSLGGSVYEQYF; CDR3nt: TGCGCCAGCAGCTTGGGCGGGAGTGTTTACGAGCAGTACTTC
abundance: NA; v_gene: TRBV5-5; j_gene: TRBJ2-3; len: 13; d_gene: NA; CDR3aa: CASSTPTGDTQYF; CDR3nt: TGTGCCAGCAGCACCCCCACGGGTGATACGCAGTATTTT
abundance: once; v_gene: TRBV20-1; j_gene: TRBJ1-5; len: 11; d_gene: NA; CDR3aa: CSARSSEPQHF; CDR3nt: TGCAGTGCTAGATCTTCGGAGCCCCAGCATTTT
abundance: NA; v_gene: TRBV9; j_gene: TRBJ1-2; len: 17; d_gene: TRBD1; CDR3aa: CASSTLGQGAFGYGYTF; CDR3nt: TGTGCCAGCAGCACGCTGGGACAGGGGGCGTTTGGCTATGGCTACACCTTC
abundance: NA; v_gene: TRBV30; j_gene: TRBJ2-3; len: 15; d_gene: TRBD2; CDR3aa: CAWSVGSGGTDTQYF; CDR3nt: TGTGCCTGGAGTGTAGGTAGCGGGGGCACAGATACGCAGTATTTT
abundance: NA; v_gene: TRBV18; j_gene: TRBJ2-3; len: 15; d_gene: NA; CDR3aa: CASSPRGSVADTQYF; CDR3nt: TGTGCCAGCTCACCACGGGGCTCCGTGGCAGATACGCAGTATTTT
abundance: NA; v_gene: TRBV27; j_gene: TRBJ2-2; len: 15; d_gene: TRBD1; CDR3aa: CASSLGTGLTGELFF; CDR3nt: TGTGCCAGCAGTTTAGGGACAGGTTTAACCGGGGAGCTGTTTTTT
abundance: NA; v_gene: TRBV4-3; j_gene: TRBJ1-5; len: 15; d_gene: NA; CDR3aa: CASSQDRSSNQPQHF; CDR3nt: TGCGCCAGCAGCCAAGATCGGAGTAGCAATCAGCCCCAGCATTTT
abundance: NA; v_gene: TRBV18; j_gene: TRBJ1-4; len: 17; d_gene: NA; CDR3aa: CASSPGQSVATNEKLFF; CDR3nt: TGTGCCAGCTCACCCGGACAAAGCGTTGCAACTAATGAAAAACTGTTTTTT
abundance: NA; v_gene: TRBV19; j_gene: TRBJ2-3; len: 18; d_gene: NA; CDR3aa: CASRGNEGGAFSTDTQYF; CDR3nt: TGTGCCAGTAGGGGCAATGAGGGGGGGGCGTTTAGCACAGATACGCAGTATTTT
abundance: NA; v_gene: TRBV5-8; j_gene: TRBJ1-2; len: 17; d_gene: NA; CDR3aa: CASSLLGGYQANYGYTF; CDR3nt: TGTGCCAGCAGCTTGCTGGGAGGGTACCAAGCTAACTATGGCTACACCTTC
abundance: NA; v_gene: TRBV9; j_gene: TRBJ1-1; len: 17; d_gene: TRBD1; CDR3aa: CASSETGQGTGNAEAFF; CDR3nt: TGTGCCAGCAGCGAGACGGGACAGGGGACGGGGAACGCTGAAGCTTTCTTT
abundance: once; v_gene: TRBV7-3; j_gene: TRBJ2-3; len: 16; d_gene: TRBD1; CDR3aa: CASSLMGQGAADTQYF; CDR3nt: TGTGCCAGCAGCTTAATGGGACAGGGGGCCGCAGATACGCAGTATTTT
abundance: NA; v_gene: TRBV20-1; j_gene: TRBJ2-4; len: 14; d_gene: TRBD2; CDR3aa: CSARGTSFDNIQYF; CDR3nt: TGCAGTGCTCGTGGGACTAGTTTTGACAACATTCAGTACTTC
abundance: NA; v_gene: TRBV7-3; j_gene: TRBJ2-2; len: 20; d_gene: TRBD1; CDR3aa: CASSLNARDRGTANTGELFF; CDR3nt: TGTGCCAGCAGCTTAAACGCAAGGGACAGGGGGACCGCGAACACCGGGGAGCTGTTTTTT
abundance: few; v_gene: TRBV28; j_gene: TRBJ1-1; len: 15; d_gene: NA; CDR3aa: CASSLFNRENTEAFF; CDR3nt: TGTGCCAGCAGTTTATTTAACAGGGAGAACACTGAAGCTTTCTTT
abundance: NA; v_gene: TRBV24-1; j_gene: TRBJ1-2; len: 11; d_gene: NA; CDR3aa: CATSDSYGYTF; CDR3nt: TGTGCCACCAGTGACTCTTATGGCTACACCTTC
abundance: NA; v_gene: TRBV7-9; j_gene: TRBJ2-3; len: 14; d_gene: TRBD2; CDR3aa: CASSLAASTDTQYF; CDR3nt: TGTGCCAGCAGTCTAGCGGCTAGCACAGATACGCAGTATTTT
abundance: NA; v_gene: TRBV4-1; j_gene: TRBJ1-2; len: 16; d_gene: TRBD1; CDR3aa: CASSHGGGGFLRGYTF; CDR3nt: TGCGCCAGCAGCCATGGAGGGGGCGGATTTCTGCGGGGCTACACCTTC
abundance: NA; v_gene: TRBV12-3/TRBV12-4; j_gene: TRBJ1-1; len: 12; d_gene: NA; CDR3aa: CASCDGDTEAFF; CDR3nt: TGTGCCAGCTGCGACGGAGACACTGAAGCTTTCTTT
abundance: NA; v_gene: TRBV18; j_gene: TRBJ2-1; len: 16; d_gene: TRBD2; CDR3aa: CASSPLMLAGGNEQFF; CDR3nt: TGTGCCAGCTCACCATTGATGCTAGCGGGGGGCAATGAGCAGTTCTTC
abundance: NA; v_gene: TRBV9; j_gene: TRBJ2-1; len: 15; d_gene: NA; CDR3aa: CASSVGTGPYNEQFF; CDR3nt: TGTGCCAGCAGCGTAGGGACTGGCCCCTACAATGAGCAGTTCTTC